These T cell receptor beta chains were read from a single sample in a study of blood T cell repertoires in COVID-19. Using immunoSEQ multiplex PCR, the repertoire was profiled, and TCRdb retains in-frame clones only, with some absent. This table has about 130,000 clones, roughly three quarters appearing once. Sequenced sample: peripheral blood. These receptors all stem from a man aged 40-49 years with active or convalescent COVID-19. CDR3s include the opening cysteine and the closing phenylalanine or tryptophan. D genes are given only for firm matches. A row's size may be missing; if present it is once, few, many or a size class.

size | D | J | length | V | CDR3 | DNA
. | . | TRBJ1-4 | 17 | TRBV18 | CASSPGNPSGVVEKLFF | TGTGCCAGCTCACCTGGCAACCCCTCAGGGGTGGTTGAAAAACTGTTTTTT
many | TRBD2 | TRBJ2-1 | 19 | TRBV7-9 | CASSLGRKLAGASYNEQFF | TGTGCCAGCAGCTTAGGGCGGAAGCTAGCGGGAGCCTCCTACAATGAGCAGTTCTTC
. | TRBD2 | TRBJ2-7 | 14 | TRBV30 | CAWSVGGSSHEQYF | TGTGCCTGGAGTGTTGGCGGGAGTTCTCACGAGCAGTACTTC
. | . | TRBJ1-6 | 15 | TRBV5-1 | CASSSLQGGNSPLHF | TGCGCCAGCAGCTCACTACAGGGAGGGAATTCACCCCTCCACTTT
large | TRBD1 | TRBJ1-2 | 14 | TRBV3-1/TRBV3-2 | CASSQQGAYYGYTF | TGTGCCAGCAGCCAACAGGGGGCGTACTATGGCTACACCTTC
. | . | TRBJ1-5 | 14 | TRBV6-5 | CASKEGGSNQPQHF | TGTGCCAGCAAGGAAGGGGGAAGCAATCAGCCCCAGCATTTT
. | TRBD1 | TRBJ1-4 | 14 | TRBV30 | CAWSRTGRGEKLFF | TGTGCCTGGAGTAGGACAGGGAGGGGTGAAAAACTGTTTTTT
. | . | TRBJ2-2 | 16 | TRBV28 | CASSLSARGSTGELFF | TGTGCCAGCAGTTTATCGGCCAGGGGAAGCACCGGGGAGCTGTTTTTT
. | TRBD1 | TRBJ1-4 | 17 | TRBV4-1 | CASSPDQRQGESEKLFF | TGCGCCAGCAGCCCCGATCAGAGACAGGGGGAAAGTGAAAAACTGTTTTTT
. | . | TRBJ1-3 | 16 | TRBV5-1 | CASSSTAQAAGNTIYF | TGCGCCAGCAGCTCAACGGCACAGGCAGCAGGAAACACCATATATTTT
once | . | TRBJ1-5 | 13 | TRBV7-8 | CASSSRQNQPQHF | TGTGCCAGCAGCTCCAGACAGAATCAGCCCCAGCATTTT
few | . | TRBJ1-1 | 13 | TRBV19 | CASSISGNTEAFF | TGTGCCAGTAGTATTTCGGGAAACACTGAAGCTTTCTTT
once | . | TRBJ2-3 | 11 | TRBV25-1 | CASAAGDTQYF | TGTGCCAGCGCCGCGGGAGATACGCAGTATTTT
. | TRBD1 | TRBJ2-7 | 14 | TRBV19 | CASSSPDRGYEQYF | TGTGCCAGTAGTTCCCCCGACAGGGGCTACGAGCAGTACTTC
. | . | TRBJ2-1 | 13 | TRBV6-1 | CASSEAERTSVIF | TGTGCCAGCAGTGAAGCAGAGCGGACCTCGGTGATCTTC
few | TRBD1 | TRBJ1-5 | 17 | TRBV27 | CASSQSDRGAYPQPQHF | TGTGCCAGCAGTCAATCCGACAGGGGCGCGTATCCTCAGCCCCAGCATTTT
once | . | TRBJ1-2 | 14 | TRBV5-1 | CASRSRDEGWGYTF | TGCGCCAGCAGATCCCGTGACGAGGGTTGGGGCTACACCTTC
. | . | TRBJ2-7 | 14 | TRBV11-2 | CASSFGPGTYEQYF | TGTGCCAGCAGCTTTGGACCCGGGACCTACGAGCAGTACTTC
. | . | TRBJ1-4 | 15 | TRBV5-4 | CASSPSGNPGEKLFF | TGTGCCAGCAGCCCCTCTGGGAATCCGGGGGAAAAACTGTTTTTT
. | TRBD1 | TRBJ2-2 | 15 | TRBV19 | CASTSGTVNTGELFF | TGTGCCAGTACCTCTGGGACAGTTAACACCGGGGAGCTGTTTTTT
. | . | TRBJ1-3 | 14 | TRBV10-3 | CAISGAVSGNTIYF | TGTGCCATCAGTGGGGCAGTCTCTGGAAACACCATATATTTT
. | . | TRBJ1-2 | 15 | TRBV6-1 | CASSEWVGRLYGYTF | TGTGCCAGCAGTGAATGGGTGGGCCGGCTCTATGGCTACACCTTC
. | . | TRBJ2-1 | 14 | TRBV11-2 | CASSAGVIVYEQFF | TGTGCCAGCAGCGCAGGGGTGATTGTGTATGAGCAGTTCTTC
. | . | TRBJ2-3 | 15 | TRBV5-1 | CASSPRGQASDTQYF | TGCGCCAGCAGCCCCCGGGGACAAGCATCGGATACGCAGTATTTT
. | . | TRBJ2-3 | 16 | TRBV3-1/TRBV3-2 | CASSQDIAEATDTQYF | TGTGCCAGCAGCCAAGATATAGCGGAGGCCACAGATACGCAGTATTTT
. | TRBD1 | TRBJ2-5 | 13 | TRBV18 | CASSPRGHETQYF | TGTGCCAGCTCACCAAGGGGGCACGAGACCCAGTACTTC
few | TRBD1 | TRBJ1-6 | 16 | TRBV27 | CASSFGDRLSLSPLHF | TGTGCCAGCAGTTTCGGGGACAGATTGTCCCTTTCACCCCTCCACTTT
. | . | TRBJ2-3 | 15 | TRBV11-2 | CASSSYHLYTDTQYF | TGTGCCAGCAGCTCATATCACCTCTATACAGATACGCAGTATTTT
many | TRBD1 | TRBJ1-6 | 16 | TRBV7-6 | CASSLEGTGGDSPLHF | TGTGCCAGCAGCTTAGAAGGGACAGGGGGGGATTCACCCCTCCACTTT
few | . | TRBJ1-1 | 13 | TRBV18 | CASSPPNRLEAFF | TGTGCCAGCTCACCACCGAATAGACTCGAAGCTTTCTTT